This TCR beta chain was identified in a study of CD4 T cells in relation to SARS-CoV-2 and coronaviruses. Turning to the study itself: ViraFEST: roughly 9-day antigen culture of PBMCs, then TCR beta CDR3 sequencing.

Unexposed donor CD4+ T cells date from 2011-2018, before the COVID-19 pandemic. CD4+ T cells were isolated from the cells after 10 days of culture. Testing used SARS-CoV-2 S/N and four cold-coronavirus spikes on unexposed-donor CD4+ T cells, cells permitting. Some clones are missing from TCRdb's copy, which holds only in-frame ones; the method was immunoSEQ multiplex PCR. In the table there are some 21,000 clones, 76% of which are singletons. The CDR3 contains 17 residues. Germline V gene lookup returns CDR1 SGHAT and CDR2 FQNNGV. V shed 1 base and J 0 bases; nucleotides not matched to a gene: 3. This clone was counted once. What it binds is not known. Study results and limitations: Crossreactivity was assessed only for spike protein, not other viral proteins.

This chain joins TRBV11-2 and TRBJ1-3; 10 nucleotides align to TRBD1. This receptor was identified in a human donor in good health. Specimen: CD4+ T cells from PBMCs, cultured in vitro. The CDR3 sequence: CASSLGQGAISGNTIYF. The CDR3 region has the DNA TGTGCCAGCAGCTTAGGACAGGGGGCGATCTCTGGAAACACCATATATTTT. Complete variable domain (other parts from reference TRBV11-2 and TRBJ1-3): EAGVAQSPRYKIIEKRQSVAFWCNPISGHATLYWYQQILGQGPKLLIQFQNNGVVDDSQLPKDRFSAERLKGVDSTLKIQPAKLEDSAVYLCASSLGQGAISGNTIYFGEGSWLTVV.